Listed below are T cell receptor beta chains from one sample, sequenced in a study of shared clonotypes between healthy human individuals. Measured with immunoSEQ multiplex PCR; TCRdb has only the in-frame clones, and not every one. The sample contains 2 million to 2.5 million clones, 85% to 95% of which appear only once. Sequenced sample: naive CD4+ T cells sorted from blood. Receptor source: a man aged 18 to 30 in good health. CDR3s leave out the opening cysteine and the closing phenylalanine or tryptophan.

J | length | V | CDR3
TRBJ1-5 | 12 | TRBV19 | ASSMIESGQPQH
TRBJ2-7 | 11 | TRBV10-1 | ASSEKGPYEQY
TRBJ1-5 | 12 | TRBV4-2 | ASSKDSSNQPQH
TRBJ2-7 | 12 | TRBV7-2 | ASSLRVSSYEQY
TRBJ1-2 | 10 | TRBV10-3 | AITGTGVGYT
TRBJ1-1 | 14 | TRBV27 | ASSSLQGRGNTEAF
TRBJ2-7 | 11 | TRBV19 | ASSIGGPGEQY
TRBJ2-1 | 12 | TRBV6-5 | ASSGGTAGHEQF
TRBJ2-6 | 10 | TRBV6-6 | ASSGGANVLT
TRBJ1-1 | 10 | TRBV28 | ASRGSGIRAF
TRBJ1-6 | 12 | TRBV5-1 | ASSLGPYNSPLH
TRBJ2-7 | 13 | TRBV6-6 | ASSYSRFLGGEQY
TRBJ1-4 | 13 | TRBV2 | ASSEPRQVNEKLF
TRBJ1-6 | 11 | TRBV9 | ASRKADHSPLH
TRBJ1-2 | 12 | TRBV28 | ASSLAVGTIGYT
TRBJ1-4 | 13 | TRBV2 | ASSEGGPTNEKLF
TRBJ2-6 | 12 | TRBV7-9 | ASSPRQGVNVLT
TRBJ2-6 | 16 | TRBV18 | ASSPGTGPRSGANVLT
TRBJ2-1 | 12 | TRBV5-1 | ASSLTSGQNEQF
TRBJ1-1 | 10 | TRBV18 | ASSARGTEAF
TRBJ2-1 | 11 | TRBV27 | ASRGLASNEQF
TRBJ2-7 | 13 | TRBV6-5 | ASRPLAGGFGEQY
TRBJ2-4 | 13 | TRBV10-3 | AISGGSGGGNIQY
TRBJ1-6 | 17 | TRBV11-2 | ASSSSGQGRSSYNSPLH
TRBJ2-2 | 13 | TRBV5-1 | ASSARGLNTGELF
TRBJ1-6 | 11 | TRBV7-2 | ASSLEWNSPLH
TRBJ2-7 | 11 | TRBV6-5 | ASSWDTSYEQY
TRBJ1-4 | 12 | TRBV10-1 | ASRKVETNEKLF
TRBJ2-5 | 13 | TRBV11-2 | ASSLGTSGRETQY
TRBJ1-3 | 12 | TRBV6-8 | ASGRPRARNTIY
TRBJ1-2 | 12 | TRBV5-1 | ASSLGQEGYGYT
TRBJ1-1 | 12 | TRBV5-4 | ATKGGQLNTEAF
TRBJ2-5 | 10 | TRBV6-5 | ASSSPGETQY
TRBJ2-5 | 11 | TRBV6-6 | ASSRAGGETQY
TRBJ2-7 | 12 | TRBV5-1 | ASSLVAGGVEQY
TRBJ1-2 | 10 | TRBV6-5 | ASSQANYGYT
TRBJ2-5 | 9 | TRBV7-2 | ASSLAETQY
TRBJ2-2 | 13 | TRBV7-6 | ASSLGLAGPGELF
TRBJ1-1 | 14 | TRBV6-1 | ASSGGGLRMNTEAF
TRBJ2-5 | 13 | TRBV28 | ASRDQLRGQETQY
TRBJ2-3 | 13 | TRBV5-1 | ASSLASGGQDTQY
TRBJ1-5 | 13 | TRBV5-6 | ASSYWGGGNQPQH
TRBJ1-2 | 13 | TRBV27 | ASSHQGFLNYGYT
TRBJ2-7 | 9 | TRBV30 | AWSVGQEQY
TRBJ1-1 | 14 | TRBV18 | ASSTTGEPMNTEAF
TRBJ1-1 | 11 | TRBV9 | ASSPTGATEAF
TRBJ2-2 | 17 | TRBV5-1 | ASLHLSVAGESLAGELF
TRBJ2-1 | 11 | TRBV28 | ASSPSRLSEQF
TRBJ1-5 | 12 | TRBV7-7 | ASSLNIGDQPQH
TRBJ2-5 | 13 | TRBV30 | AWSVRSSLGETQY
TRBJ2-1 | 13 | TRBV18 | ASSITGTPTDEQF
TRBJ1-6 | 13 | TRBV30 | AWTGDTFLNSPLH
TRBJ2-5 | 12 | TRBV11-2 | ASSWTGTEETQY
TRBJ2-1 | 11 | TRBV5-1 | ASSTGTSDEQF